A single sample gave rise to the 15 T cell receptor beta chains below, sequenced in a study of blood T cell repertoires in COVID-19. The method was immunoSEQ multiplex PCR; TCRdb's version includes in-frame clones alone and lacks a portion of them. In the table there are about 330,000 clones, roughly nine tenths of which are singletons. Sequenced: peripheral blood. These receptors all come from a man aged 18 to 29 who had recovered from COVID-19.

The gene calls are TRBV6-5 and TRBJ2-5; 7 bases line up with TRBD2. V trimming: 5 bases; J trimming: 5 bases; junction bases outside the gene matches: 5. The germline V gene encodes CDR1 MNHEY and CDR2 SVGAGI. CDR3 length equals 13 residues. CDR3 coding DNA: TGTGCCAGCAGTCGGACTAGTTGGGAGACCCAGTACTTC. Protein product: CASSRTSWETQYF.

The V and J genes are TRBV7-9 and TRBJ1-5; the D gene is possibly TRBD1 (6 bases). V lost 0 bases and J 3 bases, leaving 12 bases between the germline ends. Germline V gives CDR1 SEHNR, CDR2 FQNEAQ (reference sequence). The CDR3 extends over 16 amino acids. The DNA for the CDR3 is TGTGCCAGCAGCTTAGCGCTGGGGGGGCCCAATCAGCCCCAGCATTTT. This translates into CASSLALGGPNQPQHF. Full variable domain (outside the CDR3, taken from reference TRBV7-9 and TRBJ1-5): DTGVSQNPRHKITKRGQNVTFRCDPISEHNRLYWYRQTLGQGPEFLTYFQNEAQLEKSRLLSDRFSAERPKGSFSTLEIQRTEQGDSAMYLCASSLALGGPNQPQHFGDGTRLSIL.

The chain has TRBV6-1 and TRBJ1-2; D perhaps matches TRBD1 (5 bases). There are 13 residues in the CDR3. V was trimmed by 2 bases and J by 5 bases, leaving 9 bases between them. Germline V lookup: CDR1 MNHNS, CDR2 SASEGT. CDR3: CASSEKDTYGYTF. The CDR3 nucleotides are TGTGCCAGCAGTGAAAAGGACACATATGGCTACACCTTC.

This clone was detected ten times or more. The sample contains more than one DNA sequence encoding this CDR3. This CDR3 is CASSYSTGGSYEQYF. Written as DNA, the CDR3 is TGTGCCAGCAGTTACTCGACAGGGGGCTCCTACGAGCAGTACTTC. This chain connects TRBV6-5 to TRBJ2-7; 9 bases line up with TRBD1. The CDR3 sequence is 15 residues long. V shed 0 bases and J 0 bases; nucleotides not matched to a gene: 0. The germline gives CDR1 MNHEY, CDR2 SVGAGI.

Regarding this clone: Other nucleotide sequences in the sample specify the same CDR3. CDR3 DNA: TGTGCCAGCTCACCGGGACAGGGGAACTATGGCTACACCTTC. This codes for CASSPGQGNYGYTF. V gene TRBV18 combines with J gene TRBJ1-2, with 10 bases fitting TRBD1. Trimming cost V 3 bases and J 2 bases; bases outside gene matches: 0. Per germline, CDR1 KGHSH and CDR2 LQKENI. The CDR3 covers 14 residues.

As DNA, the CDR3 is TGCGCCAGCAGCTATCAGGGAGGGGCCAATCAGCCCCAGCATTTT. Amino acids: CASSYQGGANQPQHF. This chain joins TRBV5-1 and TRBJ1-5; maybe TRBD1 (5 bases). V lost 3 bases, J lost 3 bases, and 13 bases lay in between. The CDR3 runs to 15 residues. From germline, CDR1 is SGHRS and CDR2 YFSETQ.

This rearrangement joins TRBV5-1 to TRBJ2-7, with 8 positions matching TRBD2. This CDR3 comprises 18 residues. CDR1 and CDR2 (germline): SGHRS, YFSETQ. V shed 0 bases and J 4 bases; nucleotides not matched to a gene: 15. CDR3 sequence: CASSLGPPGLASSYEQYF. The CDR3 DNA reads as TGCGCCAGCAGCTTGGGTCCCCCCGGACTAGCCTCGTCTTACGAGCAGTACTTC.

The chain carries TRBV18 and TRBJ1-1, with 7 positions matching TRBD1. The junction had 2 bases not matched to a gene; V was cut back by 3 bases and J by 1 base. Germline CDR1 is KGHSH and CDR2 is LQKENI. CDR3 length: 14 amino acids. The CDR3, as DNA: TGTGCCAGCTCACCGCCAGGGGGGAACACTGAAGCTTTCTTT. Encoded protein: CASSPPGGNTEAFF.

V is TRBV7-6 and J is TRBJ2-1, with TRBD1 matching over 7 bases. This CDR3 has 15 residues. J gave up 3 bases and V 3 bases, and 5 bases lay outside the gene matches. Germline V gives CDR1 SGHVS, CDR2 FNYEAQ. CDR3 in DNA: TGTGCCAGCAGCTTTACAGGGGCGATCTACAATGAGCAGTTCTTC. Protein: CASSFTGAIYNEQFF.

This rearrangement joins TRBV27 to TRBJ1-5; 7 nucleotides match TRBD1. The length of the CDR3 is 14 residues. V trimming: 8 bases; J trimming: 6 bases; junction bases outside the gene matches: 10. CDR1 MNHEY and CDR2 SMNVEV come from the germline V gene (reference sequence). CDR3 region: CASGRDSSGQPQHF. CDR3 DNA sequence: TGTGCCAGCGGTAGGGACAGCTCGGGTCAGCCCCAGCATTTT.

The chain joins TRBV7-9 to TRBJ2-4, with D possibly being TRBD2 (6 bases). Germline CDR1 reads SEHNR; CDR2 reads FQNEAQ (reference sequence). The length of the CDR3 is 16 residues. V was trimmed by 0 bases and J by 4 bases, leaving 13 bases between them. DNA of the CDR3: TGTGCCAGCAGCTTAGCTTGGGGACTCGAGAAAAACATTCAGTACTTC. Its translation is CASSLAWGLEKNIQYF. Looking up the rest from reference TRBV7-9 and TRBJ2-4 gives the full variable domain: DTGVSQNPRHKITKRGQNVTFRCDPISEHNRLYWYRQTLGQGPEFLTYFQNEAQLEKSRLLSDRFSAERPKGSFSTLEIQRTEQGDSAMYLCASSLAWGLEKNIQYFGAGTRLSVL.

This chain uses TRBV7-6 with TRBJ2-1, with D possibly being TRBD2 (6 bases). Trimming left V 1 base short and J 8 bases short, with 9 bases between. CDR3 length: 13 residues. The germline V gene has CDR1 SGHVS and CDR2 FNYEAQ. The chain's CDR3 is CASSLDPGDEQFF. CDR3 DNA sequence: TGTGCCAGCAGCTTAGACCCGGGAGATGAGCAGTTCTTC. Combining the CDR3 with reference TRBV7-6 and TRBJ2-1 gives the whole variable domain GAGVSQSPRYKVTKRGQDVALRCDPISGHVSLYWYRQALGQGPEFLTYFNYEAQQDKSGLPNDRFSAERPEGSISTLTIQRTEQRDSAMYRCASSLDPGDEQFFGPGTRLTVL.

The chain is built from TRBV6-6 and TRBJ1-2; D is ambiguous. Germline CDR1 and CDR2: MNHNY and SVGAGI (reference sequence). Trimming took off 7 bases at V and 3 bases at J, with 12 bases between the two ends. The CDR3 totals 13 residues. As DNA, the CDR3 is TGTGCCAGCATTTTGCGGGAGGACTATGGCTACACCTTC. Its protein product is CASILREDYGYTF.

This clone was seen a few times. The chain has TRBV3-1 (or the pseudogene TRBV3-2) and TRBJ2-7, with TRBD2 matching over 9 bases. V lost 6 bases and J lost 2; bases outside the gene matches: 11. Looked up from germline, CDR1 is LGHDT and CDR2 is YNNKEL (reference sequence). The CDR3 extends over 16 amino acids. The CDR3 DNA reads as TGTGCCAGCAGAAAAACAGCGGGAGGCCTCCCCTACGAGCAGTACTTC. Its protein product is CASRKTAGGLPYEQYF.

The chain is built from TRBV27 and TRBJ2-7, with D possibly TRBD2 on 6 matching bases. Trimming left V 3 bases short and J 2 bases short, with 11 bases between. CDR3 length: 14 amino acids. Germline assignment: CDR1 MNHEY and CDR2 SMNVEV (reference sequence). CDR3 bases: TGTGCCAGCAGTTTTCGCGGGGCGACCTACGAGCAGTACTTC. Encoded protein: CASSFRGATYEQYF.